This T cell receptor beta chain appears in the sequencing data of a study of T cell responses to AZD1222 COVID-19 vaccine (dated by TCRdb to the early 2020s). For the study in its entirety: TCR sequencing was performed for 233 trial participants, of whom about 210 were given two doses of AZD1222 and 26 were given two doses of MenACWY control vaccine. Trial participants were enrolled into age subgroups of 18-55, 56-69 and 70-plus years, which contained approximately 150, 30 and 60 TCR-sequenced participants, respectively.

Interpreted using the paper, the time point label stands for: about 28 days (+/-7) after the second vaccine dose. AZD1222 recipients with second doses at about 4 weeks or about 12 weeks were pooled, because spike-specific TCR depth and breadth did not differ between schedules. Vaccinee samples came from UK trials COV001 and COV002, including a single-blind randomized controlled phase 2/3 trial of AZD1222 (ChAdOx1 nCoV-19) in healthy adults. For TCRbeta chain sequencing, PBMC samples from trial participants were taken at day 0 and at day 28 after the second dose. Details on this clone: Its antigen is still unknown. Per-base qualities were not stored, and no clone one base away is much larger.

V gives up 4 bases and J gives up 1 base, and the segment between their germline ends measures 5 bases. Taken from cysteine to phenylalanine, the CDR3 has 12 residues. Here the CDR3 DNA is all that survives: 36 bases in frame from base 1. The germline V gene encodes CDR1 GTSNPN and CDR2 SVGIG (reference sequence). Points the paper makes about the study in general: Because no samples from the day 14 peak response were available, repertoires could be characterized only after the peak T cell response. Conclusions about previously exposed vaccinees were limited because only a handful of AZD1222 recipients were SARS-CoV-2 seropositive at baseline. After two AZD1222 doses, spike-specific TCR breadth and depth were significantly higher than at day 0 and than in MenACWY recipients. In the small 56-69-year group, the increase in depth fell short of significance, most likely because of low power. Reportedly, almost half of the unique spike-specific TCRs recognized epitopes lying outside the regions that are mutated in the B.1.351 and B.1.1.7 variants. Participants were mostly white British and included more females than males, and it was suggested by the authors that clonal diversity may have been underestimated. CD4 TCRs associated with the vaccine covered the entire spike protein, and the dominant responses were in regions 160-218 and 743-854.

The CDR3 regions of human TCRbeta chains were analyzed by immunosequencing. The paper's data handling went like this. TCRs in the repertoires were matched against a reference library of SARS-CoV-2-specific TCRs that had been generated with the MIRA antigen-specificity platform. Breadth meant the fraction of unique TCRs that were SARS-CoV-2-associated, whereas depth meant the fraction of total T cells that were SARS-CoV-2-associated. Using the MIRA data, each spike-specific TCR was assigned both to the spike region to which the TCR was reactive and to a CD4 or CD8 class. Log10-transformed breadth and depth values were compared by one-way ANOVA with Sidak's multiple comparisons tests. Here the immuneACCESS table is served through TCRdb, limited to in-frame sequences with V and J called. Missing clones are a known gap in these copies; in checked studies unresolved V genes cover under half, and the rest lacks a known reason. V, J and clone size derive from that table, while D and trimming were established from the DNA sequence. The sample table contains over 55,000 clones; only one count was recorded for about four fifths of them. The top ten clonotypes cover 5.5% to 8% of the sample.

The V and J segments used are TRBV30 and TRBJ1-3; D gene: possibly TRBD1, on 5 matching bases. This sequence originates from an adult who received the AZD1222 COVID-19 vaccine. Sequenced material: peripheral blood, taken 28 days after the second AZD1222 dose. The CDR3 loop reads CAWKGSGNTIYF. The DNA sequence reads TGTGCCTGGAAGGGGTCTGGAAACACCATATATTTT.